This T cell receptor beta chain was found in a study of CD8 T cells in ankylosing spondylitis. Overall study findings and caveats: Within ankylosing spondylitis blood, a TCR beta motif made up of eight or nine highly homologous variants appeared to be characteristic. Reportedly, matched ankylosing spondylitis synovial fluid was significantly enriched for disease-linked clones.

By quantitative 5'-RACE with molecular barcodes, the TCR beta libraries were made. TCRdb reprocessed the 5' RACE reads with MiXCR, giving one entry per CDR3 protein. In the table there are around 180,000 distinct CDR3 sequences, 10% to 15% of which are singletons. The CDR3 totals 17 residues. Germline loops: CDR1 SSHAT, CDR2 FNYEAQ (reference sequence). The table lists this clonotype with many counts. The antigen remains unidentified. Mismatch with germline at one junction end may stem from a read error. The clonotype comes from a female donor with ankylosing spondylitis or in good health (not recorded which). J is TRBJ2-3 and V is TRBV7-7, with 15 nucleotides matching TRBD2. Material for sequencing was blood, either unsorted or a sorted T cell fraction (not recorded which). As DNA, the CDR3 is TGTGCTAGCAGCCCGGGACTAGCGGGAGGTCGCACAGATACGCAGTATTTT. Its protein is CASSPGLAGGRTDTQYF.